A selection of T cell receptor beta chains follows, all from one sample in a study of post-analysis software for immune sequencing data. One entry per CDR3 protein, called by TCRdb with MiXCR from the PCR reads. The sample consists of 820,000 or so distinct CDR3 sequences, under 70% of them appearing once. Sequenced material: blood. These receptor sequences come from a girl aged 10-17 years with multiple sclerosis. The CDR3 runs from the conserved cysteine through the conserved F or W. Expanded clones are given a class, and other clones once, few, many or no size at all.

v_gene	abundance	CDR3aa
TRBV29-1	few	CSVEGGAKEQYF
TRBV10-3	-	CAITPGVGYEQYF
TRBV5-1	-	CASSSGIRLAGDHEQYF
TRBV7-9	few	CASSLGTGEGQPQHF
TRBV29-1	-	CSVGQYRGQGDTQYF
TRBV29-1	-	CSLSSRAYYNEQFF
TRBV20-1	-	CSARSWTGGSQETQYF
TRBV19	-	CASSTPGRGNQPQHF
TRBV20-1	-	CSAQAGGTGNYEQYF
TRBV27	-	CASSLVGTGSYEQYF
TRBV15	few	CATSRTLTGLYTF
TRBV27	-	CASSFLGLAVRDTQYF
TRBV3-1	-	CASSQDPGRRGYNEQYF
TRBV9	-	CASSVEGQGLYGYTF
TRBV2	few	CASRWTDTQYF
TRBV29-1	few	CSVSGGYSNEQFF
TRBV10-3	many	CAISESRRGTDNEQFF
TRBV10-3	few	CAISESNEGRRQPQHF
TRBV11-2	-	CASRALWEGRETQYF
TRBV5-6	few	CASSPDRRTTYEQYF
TRBV20-1	-	CSARDRPSGEGGLYNEQFF